These 24 T cell receptor beta chains originate from one sample sequenced in a study of shared clonotypes between healthy human individuals. Clones were read by immunoSEQ multiplex PCR, and TCRdb kept only the in-frame ones, dropping some. The repertoire includes about 1.5 million clones, 96% of them detected once, and 1% to 1.5% sits in the top ten. The source material was naive CD4+ T cells sorted from blood. Sample subset: CD45RA+ positively selected. Receptor source: a man aged 25 to 40 in good health.

J is TRBJ2-2 and V is TRBV11-2; D tentatively reads TRBD1 or TRBD2 (6 bases each). The CDR3 covers 17 residues. Trimming took 5 bases from V and 8 from J, leaving 24 bases between them. CDR1 and CDR2 (germline): SGHAT, FQNNGV. This CDR3 is CASSPHGQGRKGGELFF. The CDR3 DNA sequence: TGTGCCAGCAGCCCCCATGGGCAGGGGAGGAAAGGGGGGGAGCTGTTTTTT.

The sample holds one count of this clone. This CDR3 reads CASSGTYDEKLFF. The CDR3, as DNA: TGTGCCAGCTCCGGGACTTACGATGAAAAACTGTTTTTT. V is TRBV6-1 and J is TRBJ1-4; TRBD1 might be the D (5 bases). The germline V gene has CDR1 MNHNS and CDR2 SASEGT. The germline V and J ends were trimmed by 8 bases and 6 bases, with 13 bases remaining between them. The CDR3 runs 13 residues.

To note about this clone: Other DNA sequences in the same sample also yield this CDR3. This chain links TRBV10-1 with TRBJ2-1; 10 bases match TRBD2. V shed 3 bases and J 4 bases; nucleotides not matched to a gene: 3. The CDR3 sequence is 15 residues long. The germline gives CDR1 WNHNN, CDR2 SYGVQD (reference sequence). CDR3 bases: TGCGCCAGCAGTGATGAGACTAGCGGGTACAATGAGCAGTTCTTC. This codes for CASSDETSGYNEQFF.

CDR3 amino acids: CASSLSGGLYNEQFF. The DNA for the CDR3 is TGTGCCAGCAGCCTCTCAGGGGGGCTCTACAATGAGCAGTTCTTC. The chain joins TRBV7-9 to TRBJ2-1, with D possibly matching TRBD1 (7 bases). The germline V gene encodes CDR1 SEHNR and CDR2 FQNEAQ (reference sequence). With 5 bases removed from V and 3 bases from J, the gap between germline ends came to 14 bases. This CDR3 has 15 amino acids.

The genes are TRBV5-4 and TRBJ2-1; 11 bases fit TRBD2. This CDR3 comprises 16 residues. Germline V lookup: CDR1 SGHNT, CDR2 YYREEE (reference sequence). V trimming: 2 bases; J trimming: 5 bases; junction bases outside the gene matches: 6. In DNA form, the CDR3 reads TGTGCCAGCAGCTTAGTAGCGGGAGGGCCGGACAATGAGCAGTTCTTC. Residues: CASSLVAGGPDNEQFF.

The chain recombines TRBV28 with TRBJ1-5; TRBD1 is a possible D gene (5 bases). V lost 8 bases and J 5 bases, leaving 7 bases between the germline ends. Germline V gene lookup returns CDR1 MDHEN and CDR2 SYDVKM. The CDR3 contains 11 residues. The CDR3 region is CASSGYQPQHF. The CDR3 coding sequence is TGTGCCAGCTCAGGGTATCAGCCCCAGCATTTT. The full variable domain, completed using reference TRBV28 and TRBJ1-5, is DVKVTQSSRYLVKRTGEKVFLECVQDMDHENMFWYRQDPGLGLRLIYFSYDVKMKEKGDIPEGYSVSREKKERFSLILESASTNQTSMYLCASSGYQPQHFGDGTRLSIL.

This sequence joins TRBV14 and TRBJ2-3; the D call may be TRBD1 or TRBD2 (5 bases each). CDR1 is SGHDN, CDR2 FVKESK, per germline. The CDR3 totals 15 residues. V lost 4 bases and J 1 base, leaving 12 bases between the germline ends. Here the CDR3 reads CASSPRPGRTDTQYF. CDR3 nucleotides: TGTGCCAGCAGCCCGAGGCCGGGACGCACAGATACGCAGTATTTT. Full variable domain (outside the CDR3, taken from reference TRBV14 and TRBJ2-3): EAGVTQFPSHSVIEKGQTVTLRCDPISGHDNLYWYRRVMGKEIKFLLHFVKESKQDESGMPNNRFLAERTGGTYSTLKVQPAELEDSGVYFCASSPRPGRTDTQYFGPGTRLTVL.

The V and J genes are TRBV10-3 and TRBJ2-7; no definite D call. V gave up 3 bases and J gave up 3 bases, with 12 bases separating them. This CDR3 contains 14 residues. Germline assignment: CDR1 ENHRY and CDR2 SYGVKD. Written as DNA, the CDR3 is TGTGCCATCAGTGAAGGCGGCGGATACTACGAGCAGTACTTC. This translates into CAISEGGGYYEQYF.

The rearrangement uses TRBV10-3 and TRBJ2-3; 8 positions agree with TRBD2. This CDR3 is 15 amino acids long. The V gene end was trimmed by 2 bases and the J gene end by 6 bases; junction bases not matched to a gene: 7. CDR1 ENHRY and CDR2 SYGVKD come from the germline V gene. The CDR3 here is CAISENREGFDTQYF. The CDR3 bases are TGTGCCATCAGTGAGAACCGGGAGGGGTTCGATACGCAGTATTTT.

J is TRBJ2-1 and V is TRBV7-9; D gene uncertain. Per the germline V gene, CDR1 is SEHNR and CDR2 is FQNEAQ (reference sequence). V was shortened by 8 bases and J by 4 bases, with 15 bases between the two germline ends. The CDR3 runs to 14 residues. In DNA, the CDR3 is TGTGCCAGCGTCAAATCGGAACTATACAATGAGCAGTTCTTC. Translated: CASVKSELYNEQFF.

Written as DNA, the CDR3 is TGTGCCAGCAGCTATGGAACCGGACGGGGGGGGTACACCTTC. Amino acids: CASSYGTGRGGYTF. The chain carries TRBV27 and TRBJ1-2; D might be TRBD1 (5 bases). Trimming pared 6 bases from V and 11 bases from J, leaving 22 bases between. Germline assignment: CDR1 MNHEY and CDR2 SMNVEV (reference sequence). The CDR3 extends over 14 amino acids.

The chain recombines TRBV18 with TRBJ2-5; the D gene is possibly TRBD2 (6 bases). The CDR3 contains 14 residues. Germline CDR1 is KGHSH and CDR2 is LQKENI. Trimming left V 2 bases short and J 4 bases short, with 11 bases between. Written as DNA, the CDR3 is TGTGCCAGCTCACCAGGTGTGGGGGGAGAGACCCAGTACTTC. Translation gives CASSPGVGGETQYF.

The chain employs TRBV10-3 and TRBJ2-5; no clear D. Germline CDR1 and CDR2: ENHRY and SYGVKD. The V and J ends lost 9 bases and 5 bases respectively, with 13 bases between them. The CDR3 has 12 residues. In DNA, the CDR3 is TGTGCCATAGCTGATCCAGAGGAGACCCAGTACTTC. Protein: CAIADPEETQYF.

The V gene is TRBV14, the J gene TRBJ1-1; D remains ambiguous. The germline V gene has CDR1 SGHDN and CDR2 FVKESK. V was clipped by 1 base and J by 0 bases, with 9 bases between them. The CDR3 sequence is 15 residues long. CDR3 nucleotides: TGTGCCAGCAGCCAAGCTACTCTGATGAACACTGAAGCTTTCTTT. Amino acid sequence: CASSQATLMNTEAFF.

The V call is TRBV7-2, the J call TRBJ2-1; no firm D call. Trimming stripped 2 bases from V and 6 bases from J, with 14 bases between. The CDR3 sequence is 15 residues long. Per germline, CDR1 SGHTA and CDR2 FQGNSA. The CDR3 DNA sequence: TGTGCCAGCAGCTTAAGTTCCAGAGCAATCAATGAGCAGTTCTTC. It translates to CASSLSSRAINEQFF.

The V gene is TRBV9, the J gene TRBJ2-6; no clear D gene. From germline, CDR1 is SGDLS and CDR2 YYNGEE. The CDR3 consists of 16 residues. V was cut by 4 bases and J by 0 bases, with 11 bases left in between. CDR3 residues: CASSTRRISGANVLTF. In DNA, the CDR3 is TGTGCCAGCAGCACCAGACGAATCTCTGGGGCCAACGTCCTGACTTTC.

This clone was found once. This chain joins TRBV4-1 and TRBJ2-5; 10 bases fit TRBD2. CDR1 and CDR2 from the germline V gene are MGHRA and YSYEKL. Losses at the gene ends were 0 bases for V and 4 bases for J; bases not matched to a gene: 8. The length of the CDR3 is 17 residues. The CDR3 nucleotides read TGCGCCAGCAGCCAAGAAGGAAGCGGGAGGGTAGGAGAGACCCAGTACTTC. It yields the protein CASSQEGSGRVGETQYF.

This chain joins TRBV7-6 and TRBJ2-6, with a possible D match to TRBD1 (6 bases). There are 16 residues in the CDR3. Germline loops: CDR1 SGHVS, CDR2 FNYEAQ. The germline V and J ends were trimmed by 5 bases and 4 bases, with 15 bases remaining between them. This CDR3 is CASSLLSGAGANVLTF. The CDR3 DNA reads as TGTGCCAGCAGCCTGCTATCAGGGGCAGGGGCCAACGTCCTGACTTTC.

This clone was picked up one time. The chain uses TRBV6-5 and TRBJ2-3; D unclear. Germline V gene data show CDR1 as MNHEY and CDR2 as SVGAGI. Trimming took 6 bases from V and 0 from J, leaving 10 bases between them. The CDR3 extends over 14 amino acids. The CDR3 spells CASRRPGSTDTQYF. DNA for the CDR3: TGTGCCAGCAGGAGACCAGGAAGCACAGATACGCAGTATTTT.

This clone was seen a single time. This chain joins TRBV27 and TRBJ1-2; no clear D gene. V lost 5 bases and J lost 0, with 13 bases in between. Germline assignment: CDR1 MNHEY and CDR2 SMNVEV (reference sequence). The CDR3 contains 15 residues. CDR3 in amino acids: CASSPRIGPNYGYTF. The CDR3 bases are TGTGCCAGCAGTCCCCGTATAGGGCCTAACTATGGCTACACCTTC.

V is TRBV4-2 and J is TRBJ2-7; 7 nucleotides line up with TRBD1. The trim removed 4 bases at V and 3 bases at J, leaving 6 bases unmatched. Germline V lookup: CDR1 LGHNA, CDR2 YNFKEQ. This CDR3 contains 14 residues. The CDR3 sequence is CASSPPAGGYEQYF. Written as DNA, the CDR3 is TGTGCCAGCAGCCCACCGGCAGGGGGCTACGAGCAGTACTTC.

V and J are TRBV6-5 and TRBJ2-7; D is perhaps TRBD2 (5 bases). This CDR3 has 13 residues. The ends were cut back, 6 bases at V and 7 bases at J, with 16 bases in the middle. The V gene's germline CDR1 is MNHEY and CDR2 SVGAGI. DNA for the CDR3: TGTGCCAGCAGAACGGGATCAAACGGAGAGCAGTACTTC. It encodes CASRTGSNGEQYF.

The chain employs TRBV30 and TRBJ2-5; perhaps TRBD2 as D (5 bases). V shed 0 bases and J shed 3 bases, with 8 bases lying between them. The CDR3 spans 13 residues. CDR1 is GTSNPN and CDR2 is SVGIG in the germline V gene (reference sequence). The chain's CDR3 is CAWSVLGKETQYF. In nucleotides, the CDR3 is TGTGCCTGGAGTGTACTAGGAAAAGAGACCCAGTACTTC.

This chain joins TRBV14 and TRBJ2-3; 13 bases align to TRBD2. V was clipped by 2 bases and J by 3 bases; unmatched bases: 5. Germline CDR1 SGHDN, CDR2 FVKESK. This CDR3 is 17 amino acids long. The CDR3: CASSQRTSGRLTDTQYF. The CDR3 bases are TGTGCCAGCAGCCAACGGACTAGCGGGAGACTAACAGATACGCAGTATTTT. The full variable domain, rest sourced from reference TRBV14 and TRBJ2-3, is EAGVTQFPSHSVIEKGQTVTLRCDPISGHDNLYWYRRVMGKEIKFLLHFVKESKQDESGMPNNRFLAERTGGTYSTLKVQPAELEDSGVYFCASSQRTSGRLTDTQYFGPGTRLTVL.